This entry lists 5 T cell receptor beta chains sequenced from one sample in a study of CD8 T cells in ankylosing spondylitis. TCRdb re-derived calls from the 5' RACE reads in MiXCR, one entry per CDR3 protein. The sample has under 300,000 distinct CDR3 sequences, about 10% seen once. Sequenced sample: blood, either unsorted or a sorted T cell fraction (not recorded which). Receptors originate from a male donor with ankylosing spondylitis or in good health (not recorded which).

V usage is TRBV7-9 and J usage is TRBJ2-7; D is undetermined. Germline V gene data show CDR1 as SEHNR and CDR2 as FQNEAQ (reference sequence). The length of the CDR3 is 13 residues. The V end lost 1 base, the J end lost 4 bases, and 8 bases lay between the germline ends. This chain's CDR3 is CASSLGWDYEQYF. The CDR3 bases are TGTGCCAGCAGCTTAGGTTGGGATTACGAGCAGTACTTC.

This clonotype was picked up a small number of times. The genes are TRBV9 and TRBJ2-5; the D is unclear. Between the trimmed V and J ends, which lost 5 bases and 3 bases, there was a span of 17 bases. Germline V lookup: CDR1 SGDLS, CDR2 YYNGEE. The length of the CDR3 is 15 residues. Written as DNA, the CDR3 is TGTGCCAGCAGACCCGAAAGGGAACCCGAAGAGACCCAGTACTTC. It codes for CASRPEREPEETQYF.

This clonotype was counted ten times or more. Being one base from a much bigger clone, this may be a read error. The J gene is TRBJ2-1, the V gene TRBV20-1, with 12 bases aligning to TRBD2. The J segment lost 6 bases and the V segment lost 5 bases, leaving 5 bases of the junction unmatched. This CDR3 comprises 14 residues. CDR1 and CDR2 from the germline V gene are DFQATT and SNEGSKA (reference sequence). The CDR3: CSAATSGRTNEQFF. Here the CDR3 DNA reads TGCAGTGCTGCAACTAGCGGGAGGACCAATGAGCAGTTCTTC.

The sample holds many counts of this clonotype. One junction end disagrees with the germline gene, perhaps due to a read error. The rearrangement joins TRBV9 to TRBJ1-2, with TRBD1 matching over 9 bases. The CDR3 loop spans 18 amino acids. CDR1 and CDR2 (germline): SGDLS, YYNGEE. CDR3 amino acids: CASSVATGGAQLNYGYTF. The CDR3 DNA reads TGTGCCAGCAGCGTAGCGACAGGGGGGGCTCAGCTAAACTATGGCTACACTTTC.

This clonotype was counted at least ten times. The V call is TRBV9, the J call TRBJ2-5, with 7 bases lining up with TRBD2. The germline V gene encodes CDR1 SGDLS and CDR2 YYNGEE. The V and J ends lost 0 bases and 2 bases, in that order; junction bases with no gene match: 1. This CDR3 spans 14 amino acids. CDR3: CASSVGAGQETQYF. DNA for the CDR3: TGTGCCAGCAGCGTAGGAGCGGGGCAAGAGACCCAGTACTTC.